The 30 T cell receptor beta chains in this list originate from one sample, sequenced in a study of T cells in Graves' hyperthyroidism and ophthalmopathy. The source material, RNA transcripts, was used to amplify TCR beta CDR3 regions. HTBI primers were the set used in a first-round RT-PCR of the TCR CDR3. TCRdb reprocessed the multiplex PCR reads with MiXCR, giving one entry per CDR3 protein. This table holds approximately 300,000 distinct CDR3 sequences, around a sixth found once. Sequencing was done on a sample of blood. These receptor sequences come from a man aged 30 to 39 with Graves' hyperthyroidism.

As regards this clonotype: A much bigger clone sits one base away, suggesting this may be a read error. The genes are TRBV3-1 and TRBJ1-6; tentatively, D is TRBD1 (5 bases). Trimming shortened V by 5 bases and J by 10 bases, and 12 bases separated the two germline ends. Germline V gene lookup returns CDR1 LGHDT and CDR2 YNNKEL (reference sequence). This CDR3 is 13 amino acids long. In DNA, the CDR3 is TGTGCCAGCAGCGACTCAGGGCCCTCACCCCTCCACTTT. Residues: CASSDSGPSPLHF.

The CDR3: CASSSTDRGETQYF. The DNA of the CDR3 is TGCGCCAGCAGCTCTACGGACAGGGGAGAGACCCAGTACTTC. This chain uses TRBV5-1 with TRBJ2-5; TRBD1 matches at 9 bases. The junction had 4 bases not matched to a gene; V was cut back by 3 bases and J by 4 bases. The CDR3 covers 14 residues. CDR1 and CDR2 from the germline V gene are SGHRS and YFSETQ. Based on the CDR3 plus reference TRBV5-1 and TRBJ2-5, the full variable domain is KAGVTQTPRYLIKTRGQQVTLSCSPISGHRSVSWYQQTPGQGLQFLFEYFSETQRNKGNFPGRFSGRQFSNSRSEMNVSTLELGDSALYLCASSSTDRGETQYFGPGTRLLVL.

This clonotype has a count of ten or more. V gene TRBV5-5 combines with J gene TRBJ2-1, with D possibly being TRBD1 or TRBD2 (5 bases each). The CDR3 covers 17 residues. The V gene's germline CDR1 is SGHKS and CDR2 YYEKEE (reference sequence). Between the trimmed V and J ends, which lost 0 bases and 4 bases, there was a span of 17 bases. The CDR3 loop reads CASSLANRDGLYNEQFF. CDR3 nucleotides: TGTGCCAGCAGCTTGGCCAATCGGGACGGACTGTACAATGAGCAGTTCTTC. The full variable domain, rest sourced from reference TRBV5-5 and TRBJ2-1, is DAGVTQSPTHLIKTRGQQVTLRCSPISGHKSVSWYQQVLGQGPQFIFQYYEKEERGRGNFPDRFSARQFPNYSSELNVNALLLGDSALYLCASSLANRDGLYNEQFFGPGTRLTVL.

There are a few counts of this clonotype. The conserved closing phenylalanine or tryptophan is absent in this CDR3, likely reflecting a read error. The genes are TRBV5-1 and TRBJ1-1; D is perhaps TRBD1 (6 bases). Germline CDR1 and CDR2: SGHRS and YFSETQ. Trimming removed 1 base from V and 1 base from J, with 14 bases in between. The CDR3 is 16 amino acids. The CDR3 loop is CASSLWGGGKNTEAFL. As DNA, the CDR3 is TGCGCCAGCAGCTTGTGGGGAGGGGGAAAGAACACTGAAGCTTTCCTT.

This clonotype has a handful of counts. The rearrangement links TRBV3-1 to TRBJ2-1; unclear D gene. The CDR3 runs to 16 residues. Germline V lookup: CDR1 LGHDT, CDR2 YNNKEL (reference sequence). V gave up 0 bases and J gave up 0 bases, with 9 bases separating them. The CDR3 reads CASSQDLGGSYNEQFF. As DNA, the CDR3 is TGTGCCAGCAGCCAAGATTTGGGCGGCTCCTACAATGAGCAGTTCTTC.

The chain employs TRBV9 and TRBJ2-1, with D uncertain. The CDR3 is 14 residues long. V lost 4 bases, J lost 3 bases, and 11 bases lay in between. Germline lookup yields CDR1 SGDLS and CDR2 YYNGEE. The CDR3 reads CASSPGGDYNEQFF. The CDR3 DNA reads TGTGCCAGCAGCCCTGGCGGAGACTACAATGAGCAGTTCTTC.

This rearrangement joins TRBV6-2 or TRBV6-3 to TRBJ2-1; maybe TRBD1 (6 bases). The germline V and J ends were trimmed by 8 bases and 5 bases, with 10 bases remaining between them. The CDR3 totals 12 residues. CDR1 MNHEY and CDR2 SVGEGT come from the germline V gene. CDR3 bases: TGTGCCAGCTTTCAGGGGAACAATGAGCAGTTCTTC. Protein sequence: CASFQGNNEQFF.

The chain links TRBV12-3 or TRBV12-4 to TRBJ1-3; D ambiguous. The CDR3 loop spans 16 amino acids. V lost 5 bases and J lost 4, with 18 bases in between. The CDR3: CASSASSSTGGNTIYF. DNA for the CDR3: TGTGCCAGCAGTGCCTCCAGTAGCACCGGGGGAAACACCATATATTTT.

This clonotype was found a few times. The genes are TRBV13 and TRBJ2-7; D gene ambiguous. Trimming shortened V by 5 bases and J by 4 bases, and 15 bases separated the two germline ends. The CDR3 sequence is 14 residues long. CDR1 and CDR2 from the germline V gene are PRHDT and FYEKMQ (reference sequence). The CDR3 reads CASSTAPGPYEQYF. The DNA of the CDR3 is TGTGCCAGCAGCACAGCGCCGGGTCCATACGAGCAGTACTTC.

Many counts were recorded for this clonotype. The V call is TRBV30, the J call TRBJ2-7, with TRBD2 matching 7 bases. Germline V gene data show CDR1 as GTSNPN and CDR2 as SVGIG (reference sequence). The CDR3 is 14 amino acids. V was pared by 3 bases and J by 3 bases, with 8 bases of the junction left unmatched. CDR3 sequence reads: CAWSATQRGYEQYF. CDR3 bases: TGTGCCTGGAGCGCCACCCAGCGGGGCTACGAGCAGTACTTC.

This clonotype was recorded at least ten times. The chain couples TRBV27 to TRBJ2-3; tentatively, D is TRBD2 (6 bases). Germline V gene data show CDR1 as MNHEY and CDR2 as SMNVEV (reference sequence). Trimming took off 4 bases at V and 5 bases at J, with 13 bases between the two ends. CDR3 length: 14 residues. The CDR3 DNA follows: TGTGCCAGCAGTTCGACCGGGACTCAAGATACGCAGTATTTT. Translated, it gives CASSSTGTQDTQYF.

This clonotype was seen more than once but under ten times. The rearrangement links TRBV5-1 to TRBJ2-5, with 9 bases aligning to TRBD2. This CDR3 is 15 amino acids long. Losses at the gene ends were 6 bases for V and 2 bases for J; bases not matched to a gene: 8. Germline V gene lookup returns CDR1 SGHRS and CDR2 YFSETQ. The CDR3 loop is CASTQTSGFQETQYF. As DNA, the CDR3 is TGCGCCAGCACCCAGACTAGCGGATTTCAAGAGACCCAGTACTTC.

At least ten counts were recorded for this clonotype. This chain joins TRBV27 and TRBJ2-5, with D tentatively TRBD1 (6 bases). The ends were cut back, 4 bases at V and 2 bases at J, with 11 bases in the middle. The CDR3 has 14 amino acids. Per the germline V gene, CDR1 is MNHEY and CDR2 is SMNVEV (reference sequence). CDR3 protein: CASSSARGQETQYF. The CDR3 DNA sequence: TGTGCCAGCAGTTCGGCGAGGGGGCAAGAGACCCAGTACTTC.

This clonotype came up many times. V usage is TRBV5-1 and J usage is TRBJ1-2, with D maybe TRBD1 (5 bases). The germline gives CDR1 SGHRS, CDR2 YFSETQ. Trimming shortened V by 4 bases and J by 4 bases, and 11 bases separated the two germline ends. There are 13 residues in the CDR3. CDR3 in amino acids: CASSIDSSYGYTF. The CDR3 coding sequence is TGCGCCAGCAGCATTGACAGCTCCTATGGCTACACCTTC. Together with reference TRBV5-1 and TRBJ1-2, the CDR3 gives the full variable domain: KAGVTQTPRYLIKTRGQQVTLSCSPISGHRSVSWYQQTPGQGLQFLFEYFSETQRNKGNFPGRFSGRQFSNSRSEMNVSTLELGDSALYLCASSIDSSYGYTFGSGTRLTVV.

This clonotype was counted a few times. The chain is built from TRBV7-9 and TRBJ1-2; the D is unclear. Germline V gene data show CDR1 as SEHNR and CDR2 as FQNEAQ (reference sequence). The CDR3 has 14 amino acids. Deletions cut 5 bases from V and 7 bases from J, with 17 bases between. The DNA for the CDR3 is TGTGCCAGCAGCATGGGTCCTCCGAGTCCTGGCTACACCTTC. It is translated as CASSMGPPSPGYTF.

This clonotype has at least ten counts. This sequence joins TRBV20-1 and TRBJ2-1; 7 nucleotides match TRBD2. V trimming: 0 bases; J trimming: 10 bases; junction bases outside the gene matches: 6. CDR1 is DFQATT and CDR2 is SNEGSKA in the germline V gene (reference sequence). This CDR3 is 13 amino acids long. The CDR3 sequence: CSARDRLAHEQFF. The CDR3 DNA reads as TGCAGTGCTAGAGATCGACTAGCACACGAGCAGTTCTTC.

The gene calls are TRBV12-3 or TRBV12-4 and TRBJ1-5, with 10 bases matching TRBD1. Losses at the gene ends were 6 bases for V and 4 bases for J; bases not matched to a gene: 6. This CDR3 comprises 15 residues. In DNA, the CDR3 is TGTGCCAGCAGCGGGACAGGGGTGGCAAATCAGCCCCAGCATTTT. Translation: CASSGTGVANQPQHF.

CDR3 residues: CASKLAGGFNDEQYF. The CDR3 DNA reads as TGTGCCAGCAAACTAGCGGGAGGGTTTAACGACGAGCAGTACTTC. This chain joins TRBV6-1 and TRBJ2-7, with TRBD2 identical over 13 bases. Germline V gene data show CDR1 as MNHNS and CDR2 as SASEGT. Losses at the gene ends were 7 bases for V and 5 bases for J; bases not matched to a gene: 8. The CDR3 is made up of 15 amino acids.

Points on this clonotype: This may come from a read error, since a much larger clone is one base off. The chain links TRBV28 to TRBJ2-7; 7 nucleotides match TRBD1. J lost 2 bases, V lost 8 bases, and 12 bases had no gene match. The CDR3 has 15 residues. Germline CDR1 is MDHEN and CDR2 is SYDVKM. DNA for the CDR3: TGTGCCAGCGGTCCCCCCGGGACAGAAGCCTACGAGCAGTACTTC. This encodes CASGPPGTEAYEQYF.

This clonotype was detected many times. This chain uses TRBV13 with TRBJ2-3; TRBD2 agrees at 11 bases. With 5 bases clipped from V and 6 bases from J, the junction kept 13 bases outside the gene matches. Germline V gives CDR1 PRHDT, CDR2 FYEKMQ (reference sequence). The length of the CDR3 is 17 residues. CDR3 sequence: CASSAERTSGSSDTQYF. For the CDR3, the DNA is TGTGCCAGCAGCGCTGAACGGACTAGCGGGTCTTCTGATACGCAGTATTTT.

This clonotype was seen ten or more times. J is TRBJ2-3 and V is TRBV27; a possible D gene is TRBD2 (7 bases). The CDR3 runs to 16 residues. The V end was cut by 6 bases, the J end by 9 bases, with 25 bases between. The germline CDR1 and CDR2 sequences are MNHEY and SMNVEV (reference sequence). Here the CDR3 reads CASSQPRWGGVTTQYF. The CDR3 coding sequence is TGTGCCAGCAGCCAACCCCGATGGGGGGGCGTCACCACGCAGTATTTT.

The chain joins TRBV6-4 to TRBJ1-5; D possibly corresponds to TRBD1 (5 bases). This CDR3 has 16 amino acids. The V gene's germline CDR1 is MRHNA and CDR2 SNTAGT. V lost 5 bases to trimming and J lost 0 bases, with 14 bases between them. The CDR3 region is CASSRDGGLSNQPQHF. In nucleotides, the CDR3 is TGTGCCAGCAGTAGGGACGGTGGGCTTAGCAATCAGCCCCAGCATTTT.

The rearrangement links TRBV15 to TRBJ1-5, with D possibly matching TRBD1 (5 bases). The CDR3 covers 15 residues. Deletions cut 8 bases from V and 7 bases from J, with 21 bases between. CDR1 is LNHNV, CDR2 YYDKDF, per germline (reference sequence). For the CDR3, the DNA is TGTGCCACCGGTCGGGGCCTCACGGCGGGACAGCCCCAGCATTTT. Translated: CATGRGLTAGQPQHF.

This clonotype was observed many times. V is TRBV14 and J is TRBJ1-1, with D possibly matching TRBD1 (5 bases). V was shortened by 2 bases and J by 1 base, with 11 bases between the two germline ends. The CDR3 covers 15 residues. The germline CDR1 and CDR2 sequences are SGHDN and FVKESK. DNA for the CDR3: TGTGCCAGCAGCCAAAGAGCGGGACCGAACACTGAAGCTTTCTTT. Translation gives CASSQRAGPNTEAFF.

Written as DNA, the CDR3 is TGTGCCAGTAGTTCGGCTAGCGGGAGGTCAGATACGCAGTATTTT. The encoded protein is CASSSASGRSDTQYF. The V gene is TRBV19, the J gene TRBJ2-3; 11 bases are a match to TRBD2. V dropped 5 bases and J dropped 4; count of bases not matched to a gene: 5. Germline lookup yields CDR1 LNHDA and CDR2 SQIVND (reference sequence). The CDR3 sequence is 15 residues long. The whole variable domain, filled in from reference TRBV19 and TRBJ2-3, reads DGGITQSPKYLFRKEGQNVTLSCEQNLNHDAMYWYRQDPGQGLRLIYYSQIVNDFQKGDIAEGYSVSREKKESFPLTVTSAQKNPTAFYLCASSSASGRSDTQYFGPGTRLTVL.

This clonotype was picked up a small number of times. The chain links TRBV29-1 to TRBJ2-6, with 7 bases identical to TRBD2. V trimming: 1 base; J trimming: 0 bases; junction bases outside the gene matches: 6. The germline gives CDR1 SQVTM, CDR2 ANQGSEA. This CDR3 has 17 amino acids. The CDR3 sequence is CSVEGGEGTSGANVLTF. The CDR3 nucleotides are TGCAGCGTTGAAGGGGGGGAGGGGACCTCTGGGGCCAACGTCCTGACTTTC.

In its sample, this clonotype was seen a few times. This sequence joins TRBV5-6 and TRBJ2-1; D is perhaps TRBD1 (6 bases). This CDR3 region has 17 residues. Deletions cut 1 base from V and 8 bases from J, with 22 bases between. Germline V CDR1 and CDR2: SGHDT, YYEEEE. DNA for the CDR3: TGTGCCAGCAGCTTGTTGGGGGCGGCAGGGAGAAGGGATGAGCAGTTCTTC. It codes for CASSLLGAAGRRDEQFF. Variable domain in full (rest from reference TRBV5-6 and TRBJ2-1): DAGVTQSPTHLIKTRGQQVTLRCSPKSGHDTVSWYQQALGQGPQFIFQYYEEEERQRGNFPDRFSGHQFPNYSSELNVNALLLGDSALYLCASSLLGAAGRRDEQFFGPGTRLTVL.

Remarks on this clonotype: This could be a read error, since a much larger clone is one nucleotide away. The rearrangement links TRBV5-1 to TRBJ1-1, with D uncertain. CDR3 length: 13 amino acids. Germline-derived CDR1 and CDR2 are SGHRS and YFSETQ. CDR3 in DNA: TGCGCCAGCAGCCTCGGGGTCCTCACTGAAGCTTCCTTT. This codes for CASSLGVLTEASF.

The sample holds many counts of this clonotype. The rearrangement joins TRBV28 to TRBJ2-7, with 7 bases matching TRBD2. The CDR3 covers 17 residues. From germline, CDR1 is MDHEN and CDR2 SYDVKM. Unmatched junction bases numbered 14, after V lost 3 bases and J lost 3 bases. The CDR3 nucleotides read TGTGCCAGCAGTTTTAGGCCGGGCTTGGGGGGGGGCTACGAGCAGTACTTC. This codes for CASSFRPGLGGGYEQYF.

This clonotype was found many times. The chain is built from TRBV12-3 or TRBV12-4 and TRBJ2-2; the match to TRBD2 covers 7 bases. The trim removed 7 bases at V and 6 bases at J, leaving 8 bases unmatched. CDR3 length: 14 amino acids. The DNA for the CDR3 is TGTGCCAGCACCTGGGAGGGAGGGTCCGGGGAGCTGTTTTTT. Translating gives CASTWEGGSGELFF.